The 4 T cell receptor beta chains below were found in one sample sequenced in a study of T cell repertoires in cytomegalovirus infection. These TCRs are of unknown antigen specificity. TCRdb reanalysed the reads using MiXCR and keeps one entry per CDR3 protein. The sample has hundreds of thousands of distinct CDR3 sequences, around 30% seen once. The sequencing used cultured PBMCs, collected from culture after CMV antigen stimulation. The receptors stem from a human donor in good health (CMV status not recorded). Some clones in this sample may be carry-over from other donors' samples.

This clonotype was seen at least ten times. V gene TRBV7-8 combines with J gene TRBJ1-5; D is undetermined. Germline lookup yields CDR1 SGHVS and CDR2 FQNEAQ. The CDR3 extends over 15 amino acids. The germline V and J ends were trimmed by 1 base and 4 bases, with 11 bases remaining between them. The CDR3 DNA follows: TGTGCCAGCAGCTTAGTGGCAGGACCTAATCAGCCCCAGCATTTT. The encoded protein is CASSLVAGPNQPQHF.

The chain links TRBV6-6 to TRBJ2-2; 9 positions agree with TRBD1. This CDR3 comprises 18 residues. The V gene end was trimmed by 5 bases and the J gene end by 6 bases; junction bases not matched to a gene: 16. Germline V gene data show CDR1 as MNHNY and CDR2 as SVGAGI (reference sequence). The CDR3 DNA reads as TGTGCCAGCAGTGAGAAACAGGGGGCGATGGTTTTGGCCGGGGAGCTGTTTTTT. Translating it yields CASSEKQGAMVLAGELFF.

V usage is TRBV14 and J usage is TRBJ2-5, with D possibly matching TRBD1 (5 bases). Germline V gene data show CDR1 as SGHDN and CDR2 as FVKESK. The CDR3 is 17 residues long. V shed 1 base and J shed 0 bases, with 15 bases lying between them. For the CDR3, the DNA is TGTGCCAGCAGCCAAGGGCAGACAGAAGGGTACCAAGAGACCCAGTACTTC. Translated, it gives CASSQGQTEGYQETQYF.

The chain recombines TRBV4-3 with TRBJ2-1, with D tentatively TRBD1 (6 bases). The V end lost 4 bases, the J end lost 8 bases, and 24 bases lay between the germline ends. The CDR3 consists of 17 residues. Germline lookup yields CDR1 LGHNA and CDR2 YSLEER. CDR3 coding DNA: TGCGCCAGCAGCCCAGCGCTAACAGGGAGAGTAGTCGATGAGCAGTTCTTC. As protein: CASSPALTGRVVDEQFF.